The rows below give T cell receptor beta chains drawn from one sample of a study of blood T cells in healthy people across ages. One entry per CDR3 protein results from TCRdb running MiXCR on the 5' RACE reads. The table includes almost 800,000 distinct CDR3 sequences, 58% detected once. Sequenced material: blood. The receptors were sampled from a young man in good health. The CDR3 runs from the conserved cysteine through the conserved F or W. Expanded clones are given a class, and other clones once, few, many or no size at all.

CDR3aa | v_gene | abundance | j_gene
CASSGRTGRGTYNEQFF | TRBV6-1 | few | TRBJ2-1
CASSLDWMKRETGADTQYF | TRBV11-1 | - | TRBJ2-3
CASSLLTGGTTGELFF | TRBV5-1 | few | TRBJ2-2
CASSSGLIRDTQYF | TRBV6-5 | - | TRBJ2-3
CASSELIPSNWESTEAFF | TRBV25-1 | - | TRBJ1-1
CSAMTGWSEETQYF | TRBV29-1 | few | TRBJ2-5
CASSLEVGLDANEQFF | TRBV7-7 | once | TRBJ2-1
CSARVLRGTGGNEQFF | TRBV20-1 | few | TRBJ2-1
CASSLWGSISGANVLTF | TRBV27 | - | TRBJ2-6
CAISESTGNQPQHF | TRBV10-3 | few | TRBJ1-5
CASSGETEAFF | TRBV6-6 | - | TRBJ1-1
CASSLVPRDEAFF | TRBV5-1 | - | TRBJ1-1
CASSLLRAADTQYF | TRBV11-2 | - | TRBJ2-3
CASSLGPGTSEETQYF | TRBV7-8 | - | -
CASSGGTSYQETQYF | TRBV4-3 | few | TRBJ2-5
CASSYHRTYEQYF | TRBV6-5 | - | TRBJ2-7
CASSLGTSGRVETQYF | TRBV6-6 | many | TRBJ2-5